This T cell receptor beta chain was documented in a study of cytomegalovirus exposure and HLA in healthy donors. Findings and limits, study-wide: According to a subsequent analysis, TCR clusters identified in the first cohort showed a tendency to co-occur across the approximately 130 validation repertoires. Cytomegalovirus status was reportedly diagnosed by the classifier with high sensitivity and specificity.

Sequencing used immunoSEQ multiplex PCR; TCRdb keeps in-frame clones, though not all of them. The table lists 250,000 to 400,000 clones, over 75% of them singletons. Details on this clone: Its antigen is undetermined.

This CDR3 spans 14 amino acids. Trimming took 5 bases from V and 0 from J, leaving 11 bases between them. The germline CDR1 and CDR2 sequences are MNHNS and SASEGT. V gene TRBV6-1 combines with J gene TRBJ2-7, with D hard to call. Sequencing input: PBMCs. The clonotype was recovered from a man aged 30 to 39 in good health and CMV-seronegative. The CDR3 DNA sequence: TGTGCCAGCAGTTTATCAAGGAGCTCCTACGAGCAGTACTTC. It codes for CASSLSRSSYEQYF.